This T cell receptor (beta chain) was recorded in a study of T cell responses to AZD1222 COVID-19 vaccine. This clone was seen more than once but under ten times. Sequencing was performed with immunoSEQ multiplex PCR; in TCRdb, only in-frame clones are kept and a portion is missing. The sample yields about 120,000 clones, approximately 86% seen once. Trimming cost V 5 bases and J 2 bases; bases outside gene matches: 12. The germline V gene has CDR1 SGHVS and CDR2 FQNEAQ. This CDR3 spans 18 amino acids. The chain uses TRBV7-8 and TRBJ2-6; 7 bases match TRBD1. This TCR was recovered from an adult who received the AZD1222 COVID-19 vaccine. The specimen comprised peripheral blood, sampled 28 days after the second AZD1222 dose. The CDR3 region is CASSLGRATGAGANVLTF. In DNA form, the CDR3 reads TGTGCCAGCAGCCTGGGGCGCGCTACAGGGGCTGGGGCCAACGTCCTGACTTTC.